Listed below are T cell receptor beta chains from one sample, sequenced in a study of response to subunit inactivated influenza vaccine. One entry per CDR3 protein, called by TCRdb with MiXCR from the RT-PCR reads. Altogether roughly 630,000 distinct CDR3 sequences are present, approximately 15% being singletons, with the ten largest covering about 7.6%. The material was PBMCs from blood, obtained around 15 days before vaccination. The receptors derive from a man aged 50 to 59 who received an inactivated influenza vaccine. Each CDR3 is given with its conserved first and last residue. D genes are given only for firm matches. Some rows have no size entry. The others give once, few or many, or a class for an expanded clone.

>.|TRBJ1-5|TRBV20-1|many
TGCAGTGCTAGCGGGGGGGGGAACAGCAATCAGCCCCAGCATTTT
CSASGGGNSNQPQHF
>TRBD1|TRBJ2-5|TRBV27|.
TGTGCCAGCAGTTTTCAGGGGGCCGCGGAGACCCAGTACTTC
CASSFQGAAETQYF
>TRBD2|TRBJ2-1|TRBV20-1|.
TGCAGTGCTATAGGCGGGGGGGCCCTCAATGAGCAGTTCTTC
CSAIGGGALNEQFF
>.|TRBJ1-1|TRBV12-3/TRBV12-4|.
TGTGCCAGCAGTCCCCGGAGCGCTGAAGCTTTCTTT
CASSPRSAEAFF
>.|TRBJ1-1|TRBV20-1|.
TGCAGTGCTAGTAGTGGGGGGCGGACTGAAGCTTTCTTT
CSASSGGRTEAFF
>TRBD2|TRBJ2-1|TRBV7-2|.
TGTGCCAGCAGCCGAGGCGGGGGGGGGAACAATGAGCAGTTCTTC
CASSRGGGGNNEQFF
>.|TRBJ2-5|TRBV6-5|.
TGTGCCAGCAGTTCGGCAGGTTCCCAAGAGACCCAGTACTTC
CASSSAGSQETQYF
>.|TRBJ1-2|TRBV15|few
TGTGCCACCAGCAGAGATGGTTTAGGGGATGGCTACACCTTC
CATSRDGLGDGYTF
>TRBD1|TRBJ2-2|TRBV29-1|.
TGCGGCGTTGACCTCCGGGACAGGGGCGGGTCCGGGGAGCTGTTTTTT
CGVDLRDRGGSGELFF
>.|TRBJ1-3|TRBV4-1|.
TGCGCCAGCAGCCAGACACTACACTTCTCTGGAAACACCATATATTTT
CASSQTLHFSGNTIYF
>TRBD2|TRBJ2-1|TRBV28|few
TGTGCCAGCAGTCTAGCGGGAGGGTATCGCAATGAGCAGTTCTTC
CASSLAGGYRNEQFF
>TRBD1|TRBJ1-1|TRBV5-1|few
TGCGCCAGCAGCTGGGCCGGGACAGAGAACACTGAAGCTTTCTTT
CASSWAGTENTEAFF
>.|TRBJ1-5|TRBV3-1|.
TGTGCCAGCAACGCACACGACCGGTCCAATCAGCCCCAGCATTTT
CASNAHDRSNQPQHF
>.|TRBJ1-1|TRBV12-3/TRBV12-4|.
TGTGCCAGCAGTTCCCTCCTAAGGGACACCACTGAAGCTTTCTTT
CASSSLLRDTTEAFF
>TRBD2|TRBJ2-5|TRBV20-1|few
TGCAGTGCTAGAGATCTTGACGGGAGGGCCTTTGAGACCCAGTACTTC
CSARDLDGRAFETQYF
>.|TRBJ2-3|TRBV27|once
TGTGCCAGCAGCCGCCTAAGGGCCACAGATACGCAGTATTTT
CASSRLRATDTQYF
>TRBD2|TRBJ2-5|TRBV7-8|.
TGTGCCAGCAGCTTATCTTGGGGAGGGCCCCAAGAGACCCAGTACTTC
CASSLSWGGPQETQYF
>.|TRBJ1-5|TRBV3-1|many
TGTGCCAGCAGCCCCTACGGTCAGCCCCAGCATTTT
CASSPYGQPQHF
>TRBD2|TRBJ2-2|TRBV20-1|.
TGCAGTGTTGGGGGGGACACCGGGGAGCTGTTTTTT
CSVGGDTGELFF
>TRBD1|TRBJ2-7|TRBV29-1|many
TGCAGCGTGGGACAGGGGGGCGAGCAGTACTTC
CSVGQGGEQYF
>.|TRBJ2-2|TRBV28|.
TGTGCCAGCACCTCCTGGGCGGGATACACCGGGGAGCTGTTTTTT
CASTSWAGYTGELFF
>TRBD1|TRBJ1-2|TRBV20-1|.
TGCAGTGCTAGAAGGACAGGGCGCGACTATGGCTACACCTTC
CSARRTGRDYGYTF
>TRBD1|TRBJ2-1|TRBV29-1|few
TGCAGCGTTGCCCGGACAGGGGACAACTCCTACAATGAGCAGTTCTTC
CSVARTGDNSYNEQFF
>TRBD1|TRBJ2-3|TRBV25-1|.
TGTGCCAGCATTCGGGACAGTACTACAGATACGCAGTATTTT
CASIRDSTTDTQYF
>.|TRBJ1-1|TRBV5-6|many
TGTGCCAGCAGCTCGCGACAGGCGAACACTGAAGCTTTCTTT
CASSSRQANTEAFF
>TRBD1|TRBJ2-7|TRBV30|.
TGTGCCTGGAGTGTTCGAGCAGGGGGCTCCTACGAGCAGTACTTC
CAWSVRAGGSYEQYF
>.|TRBJ1-5|TRBV7-2|few
TGTGCCAGCAGCTTAGGAGCCCTAAATCAGCCCCAGCATTTT
CASSLGALNQPQHF
>.|TRBJ2-3|TRBV12-3/TRBV12-4|few
TGTGCCAGCAGCCTCCCCTCGGCCTATGGGGGCGCGACAGATACGCAGTATTTT
CASSLPSAYGGATDTQYF
>.|TRBJ2-5|TRBV6-2/TRBV6-3|.
TGTGCCAGCAGCCCCCTCGGGGTGACCCAGTACTTC
CASSPLGVTQYF
>.|TRBJ1-1|TRBV12-3/TRBV12-4|few
TGTGCCAGCAGTTTATACAGCATGAACACTGAAGCTTTCTTT
CASSLYSMNTEAFF
>TRBD2|TRBJ2-2|TRBV4-3|many
TGCGCCAGCAGCCAAATAGCGGGGTACACCGGGGAGCTGTTTTTT
CASSQIAGYTGELFF
>.|TRBJ1-2|TRBV5-1|few
TGCGCCAGCAGCTTGGAACAGAACTTCTATGGCTACACCTTC
CASSLEQNFYGYTF
>TRBD2|TRBJ2-5|TRBV20-1|.
TGCAGTGCTTCTGGACTAGCGTTGGAGACCCAGTACTTC
CSASGLALETQYF
>.|TRBJ1-3|TRBV20-1|.
TGCAGTGCCGAGAAAGGAGGGAAAGGAAACACCATATATTTT
CSAEKGGKGNTIYF
>.|TRBJ1-1|TRBV12-3/TRBV12-4|many
TGTGCCAGCAGTTTAGTGGGAGGTGACACTGAAGCTTTCTTT
CASSLVGGDTEAFF
>.|TRBJ2-1|TRBV27|few
TGTGCCAGCAGTCCGGGGGTGCCAGGGATGCAGTTCTTC
CASSPGVPGMQFF
>TRBD1|TRBJ2-2|TRBV5-1|few
TGCGCCAGCAGCGCTCGGACAGGGGGCGACGGGGAGCTGTTTTTT
CASSARTGGDGELFF
>.|TRBJ2-7|TRBV5-1|.
TGCGCCAGCAGGAGCGGTGAACGTAGCTACGAGCAGTACTTC
CASRSGERSYEQYF
>.|TRBJ1-4|TRBV28|.
TGTGCCGCCGCGGGACGGTCCCATGAAAAACTGTTTTTT
CAAAGRSHEKLFF
>.|TRBJ2-3|TRBV18|few
TGTGCCAGCTCAATCAACAGCCCTAGCACAGATACGCAGTATTTT
CASSINSPSTDTQYF
>.|TRBJ2-7|TRBV28|.
TGTGCCAGCAGCCCTTACACCACCTACGAGCAGTACTTC
CASSPYTTYEQYF
>.|TRBJ2-1|TRBV4-3|many
TGCGCCAGCAGCCAAGAGTCCCTAGCGCATGAGCAGTTCTTC
CASSQESLAHEQFF
>TRBD2|TRBJ2-3|TRBV9|few
TGTGCCAGCAGCGAGGGAGGGAGTAGCACAGATACGCAGTATTTT
CASSEGGSSTDTQYF
>.|TRBJ2-5|TRBV7-2|many
TGTGCCAGCAGCTTATGGGAGCAAGAGACCCAGTACTTC
CASSLWEQETQYF
>.|TRBJ2-7|TRBV4-2|few
TGTGCCAGCAGCCAATCTAACGGGTACGAGCAGTACTTC
CASSQSNGYEQYF
>.|TRBJ2-2|TRBV5-5|.
TGTGCCAGCAGCTTGATAGCGCGTGGCACCGGGGAGCTGTTTTTT
CASSLIARGTGELFF